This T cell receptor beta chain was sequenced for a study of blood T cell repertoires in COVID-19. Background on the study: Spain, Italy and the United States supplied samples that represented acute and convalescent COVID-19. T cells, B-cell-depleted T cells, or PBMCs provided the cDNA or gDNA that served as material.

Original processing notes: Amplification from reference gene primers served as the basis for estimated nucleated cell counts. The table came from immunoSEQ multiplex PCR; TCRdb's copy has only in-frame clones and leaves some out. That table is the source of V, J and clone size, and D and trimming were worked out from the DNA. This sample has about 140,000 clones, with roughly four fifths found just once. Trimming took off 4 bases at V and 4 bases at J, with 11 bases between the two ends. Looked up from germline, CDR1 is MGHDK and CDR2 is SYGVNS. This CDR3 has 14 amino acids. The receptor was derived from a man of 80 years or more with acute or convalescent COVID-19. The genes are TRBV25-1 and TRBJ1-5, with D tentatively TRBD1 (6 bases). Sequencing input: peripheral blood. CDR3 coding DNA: TGTGCCAGCAGTGGACACAGGGCTAATCAGCCCCAGCATTTT. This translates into CASSGHRANQPQHF. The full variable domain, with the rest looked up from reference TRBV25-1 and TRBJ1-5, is EADIYQTPRYLVIGTGKKITLECSQTMGHDKMYWYQQDPGMELHLIHYSYGVNSTEKGDLSSESTVSRIRTEHFPLTLESARPSHTSQYLCASSGHRANQPQHFGDGTRLSIL.